The T cell receptor (beta chain) described here comes from a study of beta chain features in type 1 diabetes (dated by TCRdb to the late 2010s). Regarding the complete study: Mean age, gender distribution, total cell number and subset yield did not differ between patients and healthy donors. In the study, recently diagnosed type 1 diabetes patients and matched healthy donors were compared on the TCRB repertoires of their sorted circulating CD4+ T cell subsets. Regulatory and stem cell-like memory subsets were obtained from only 8 patients and about 8 healthy donors, while naive and central memory subsets were obtained from all 30 or so donors. Across all samples, approximately 100 million sorted cells were examined, and cell number per subset correlated strongly with RNA yield.

Concerning this clone itself: The specificity of this receptor is unknown. No clone much larger than this one lies a single base away; base qualities are absent.

A single peripheral blood draw of around 0.11 L on average was collected from each donor into heparinised tubes. A BD FACSAria II and a panel including CD45RO, CCR7, CD25, CD127, CD95 and CD27 were used to sort naive, central memory, regulatory and stem cell-like memory CD4+ T cells. All sorted populations exceeded 98% purity. Right away, PBMCs were isolated by Lymphoprep density gradient centrifugation and were stained directly, with no culture step. To minimize batch effects, samples were stained and sorted in pairs, one healthy donor with one patient per experiment. Broad study findings and their caveats: Sequencing cDNA rather than genomic DNA could over-represent highly expressing activated cells, although activation and CD3 levels did not differ between groups. HLA sub-analyses involved small numbers of individuals, so any influence of HLA type on TCRB rearrangement remained unresolved. The naive, central memory and regulatory TCRB repertoires appeared to resemble one another more closely among patients than among healthy donors. PCR might favor shorter templates, but patient and control samples were amplified and corrected together, so any skew would affect both groups equally. Patients with type 1 diabetes made fewer insertions and deleted more nucleotides at VDJ recombination sites, implying thymic rearrangement abnormalities. A moderate but significant shortening of TCRB CDR3 length was observed in type 1 diabetes patients in all four CD4+ subsets.

The germline V gene (reference sequence) sets CDR1 to SGHAT and CDR2 to FQDESV. The cysteine opens and the phenylalanine closes a CDR3 of 13 amino acids. Only CDR3 DNA remains: 39 bases, in frame from the first base. The germline V and J ends show losses of 6 bases and 4 bases respectively, and no gene match explains 3 bases of the junction. The High Capacity cDNA Reverse Transcription Kit was used to reverse transcribe all of the isolated RNA, meaning that expressed TCRB transcripts were what got sequenced. Deep immunoSEQ sequencing was applied to naive, central memory and regulatory T cell samples, giving an average of roughly 3.5 million total reads per sample. After sorted cells were lysed in RLT buffer, RNA was extracted with DNase-treated RNeasy Micro or Mini kits, with the choice depending on cell number. Each cell subset was processed separately to prevent cross-contamination, with patient and healthy donor samples processed together. TCRB sequences were amplified from cDNA with the immunoSEQ multiplex PCR, producing 87-bp fragments spanning the CDR3 region. Amplicons were sequenced on the Illumina HiSeq platform. The study's processing was this. Synthetic template baselines were used to correct PCR bias computationally, reads within Hamming distance 2 were collapsed together, and singletons that could not be merged were discarded. Reads were aligned against IMGT so that V, D and J genes, CDR3 length and insertions or deletions at six rearrangement sites could be assigned. Within each subset, clonotype counts were normalized to sorted cell number, and only after that were true diversity and Gini coefficients computed with the tcR R package. The overlap coefficient, calculated on TCRB nucleotide sequences, was used to quantify repertoire sharing. Out-of-frame TCRB sequences from naive cells were analyzed as a proxy for the pre-selection repertoire. The clones in this table, taken by TCRdb from immuneACCESS, are in-frame only. Not every clone is retained; where verified, under half of the shortfall comes from an unresolved V gene, and the cause of the rest is unknown. V, J and clone size derive from that table, while D and trimming were established from the DNA sequence. The sample table shows 300,000 to 450,000 clones, and about 18% are seen once. The top ten constitute approximately 0.041% of the sample.

The clonotype originates from a woman under 30 in good health. The chain is assembled from TRBV11-1 and TRBJ2-3; 8 nucleotides in the junction match TRBD2. Specimen: naive CD4+ T cells from blood. Read against the paper, the sample's cell subset or site label means: true naive CD4+ T cells. The sequence in DNA is TGTGCCAGCAGGAGGACTAGCTCAGATACGCAGTATTTT. Its translation reads: CASRRTSSDTQYF.